These 13 T cell receptor beta chains came from one sample sequenced in a study of blood T cell repertoires in COVID-19. Generated by immunoSEQ multiplex PCR, the TCRdb table keeps only in-frame clones and is missing some. The table lists some 410,000 clones, over 75% of them singletons, with around 0.95% in the top ten. Sequencing used PBMCs or T cells enriched from blood (not recorded which). The source is a young woman with acute COVID-19.

The chain links TRBV3-1 (or the pseudogene TRBV3-2) to TRBJ1-2; D gene ambiguous. The length of the CDR3 is 15 residues. V lost 4 bases and J lost 2, with 14 bases in between. Per germline, CDR1 LGHDT and CDR2 YNNKEL (reference sequence). This CDR3 reads CASSLREAGNYGYTF. CDR3 in DNA: TGTGCCAGCAGCCTTAGGGAAGCGGGAAACTATGGCTACACCTTC.

This rearrangement joins TRBV7-9 to TRBJ2-1, with 9 bases aligning to TRBD2. Germline trimming cut 1 base from V and 6 bases from J; bases unmatched to any gene: 16. This CDR3 has 19 amino acids. The germline V gene has CDR1 SEHNR and CDR2 FQNEAQ (reference sequence). The CDR3 DNA sequence: TGTGCCAGCAGCTTAGTTCCGGCGGGGGGGCCTCGGGACTTCAATGAGCAGTTCTTC. This sequence encodes CASSLVPAGGPRDFNEQFF.

The genes are TRBV19 and TRBJ2-7, with 7 nucleotides matching TRBD1. Germline CDR1 is LNHDA and CDR2 is SQIVND (reference sequence). CDR3 length: 13 residues. The ends lost 4 bases at V and 9 bases at J; junction bases unmatched: 9. CDR3 nucleotide sequence: TGTGCCAGTAGTACAGGGGGATCGAGGGGGCAGTACTTC. This codes for CASSTGGSRGQYF.

CDR3 protein: CASSFRDSPLHF. CDR3 nucleotide sequence: TGTGCCAGCAGTTTCAGGGATTCACCCCTCCACTTT. The chain uses TRBV12-3 or TRBV12-4 and TRBJ1-6; possible D gene TRBD1, 5 bases. V lost 3 bases, J lost 8 bases, and 5 bases lay in between. There are 12 residues in the CDR3.

This chain connects TRBV2 to TRBJ2-7, with 7 positions matching TRBD1. The CDR3 runs to 14 residues. Unmatched junction bases numbered 10, after V lost 6 bases and J lost 5 bases. Germline lookup yields CDR1 SNHLY and CDR2 FYNNEI. The CDR3: CASSVPDRDHEQYF. The CDR3 coding sequence is TGTGCCAGCAGCGTCCCCGACAGGGACCACGAGCAGTACTTC.

This chain joins TRBV19 and TRBJ1-1; 7 bases are a match to TRBD1. There are 17 residues in the CDR3. With V trimmed by 4 bases and J by 4 bases, 15 bases remained unmatched. In germline, CDR1 is LNHDA, CDR2 SQIVND (reference sequence). The CDR3, as DNA: TGTGCCAGTAGTAGAAAGATTACCGGGACAGTAATCACTGAAGCTTTCTTT. Translating it yields CASSRKITGTVITEAFF.

V is TRBV7-2 and J is TRBJ2-7, with 8 bases that match TRBD2. The CDR3 is made up of 15 amino acids. J gave up 2 bases and V 1 base, and 4 bases lay outside the gene matches. Looked up from germline, CDR1 is SGHTA and CDR2 is FQGNSA. The CDR3 loop reads CASSLDGGGTYEQYF. The DNA of the CDR3 is TGTGCCAGCAGCTTAGACGGCGGGGGGACCTACGAGCAGTACTTC.

This rearrangement joins TRBV5-1 to TRBJ2-5; possibly TRBD1 for D (5 bases). Germline assignment: CDR1 SGHRS and CDR2 YFSETQ. Deletions cut 0 bases from V and 7 bases from J, with 16 bases between. The CDR3 length is 15 residues. CDR3 region: CASSLAPDKGGTQYF. The CDR3 nucleotides read TGCGCCAGCAGCTTGGCGCCGGACAAGGGCGGGACCCAGTACTTC.

This chain connects TRBV24-1 to TRBJ1-1, with D possibly matching TRBD1 (6 bases). The CDR3 is made up of 15 amino acids. CDR1 is KGHDR and CDR2 is SFDVKD in the germline V gene. Trimming removed 4 bases at V and 3 bases at J, with 14 bases between. The CDR3 is CATSDERGGHTEAFF. CDR3 nucleotides: TGTGCCACCAGTGACGAACGGGGGGGCCACACTGAAGCTTTCTTT.

The chain couples TRBV7-9 to TRBJ1-1; D not resolved. Between the trimmed V and J ends, which lost 0 bases and 2 bases, there was a span of 13 bases. This CDR3 region has 16 residues. CDR1 and CDR2 from the germline V gene are SEHNR and FQNEAQ (reference sequence). The DNA of the CDR3 is TGTGCCAGCAGCTTAGCGCAGAATCAGGTAAACACTGAAGCTTTCTTT. Its protein is CASSLAQNQVNTEAFF.

The genes are TRBV7-2 and TRBJ2-2; 15 nucleotides line up with TRBD2. CDR1 and CDR2 from the germline V gene are SGHTA and FQGNSA. CDR3 length: 16 amino acids. V trimming: 7 bases; J trimming: 5 bases; junction bases outside the gene matches: 5. The CDR3 reads CASTSGLAGGTGELFF. The CDR3 nucleotides are TGTGCCAGCACCTCCGGACTAGCGGGGGGGACCGGGGAGCTGTTTTTT.

J is TRBJ2-7 and V is TRBV18, with 9 bases matching TRBD1. In germline, CDR1 is KGHSH, CDR2 LQKENI. Germline trimming cut 2 bases from V and 6 bases from J; bases unmatched to any gene: 14. The CDR3 is 17 residues long. The CDR3 reads CASSPFRRDRAPSEQYF. The CDR3 DNA sequence: TGTGCCAGCTCACCATTCCGTCGGGACAGGGCTCCTTCCGAGCAGTACTTC.

The rearrangement joins TRBV4-3 to TRBJ1-6; the match to TRBD1 covers 9 bases. CDR1 is LGHNA, CDR2 YSLEER, per germline. This CDR3 comprises 16 residues. Trimming cost V 1 base and J 5 bases; bases outside gene matches: 3. CDR3 region: CASSQADRGHNSPLHF. The CDR3 DNA reads TGCGCCAGCAGCCAAGCGGACAGGGGCCATAATTCACCCCTCCACTTT.